This T cell receptor (beta chain) was observed in a study of shared clonotypes between healthy human individuals. Whole-study results and caveats: Sampling covered nothing but blood. Tissue TCR repertoires likely differ from those found in blood. Among donors, clonotype sharing was expected to be affected by sequencing depth. In general, naive subsets displayed greater estimated richness than memory subsets did.

Per the authors' pipeline: ImmunoSEQ supplied junction-only sequences lacking quality scores, so filtering was different. The data were produced by immunoSEQ multiplex PCR, yet TCRdb's version contains in-frame clones alone and is incomplete. Clone size and V and J calls were adopted from that table, with D and trimming inferred from the DNA. The sample holds a few hundred thousand clones, around 95% seen once. Naive CD8 cells comprised CD45RO-negative, CCR7-positively selected cells, excluding terminally differentiated effector memory CD45RA+ cells. Concerning this clone itself: The antigen remains undetermined.

The sample consisted of naive CD8+ T cells sorted from blood. This TCR was recovered from a woman in her thirties in good health.

The CDR3: CASSVSGGSTDTQYF. Written as DNA, the CDR3 is TGTGCCAGCAGCGTTTCGGGAGGAAGCACAGATACGCAGTATTTT. The chain uses TRBV9 and TRBJ2-3; 7 nucleotides match TRBD2. This CDR3 is 15 amino acids long. Germline lookup yields CDR1 SGDLS and CDR2 YYNGEE. J gave up 0 bases and V 2 bases, and 3 bases lay outside the gene matches.